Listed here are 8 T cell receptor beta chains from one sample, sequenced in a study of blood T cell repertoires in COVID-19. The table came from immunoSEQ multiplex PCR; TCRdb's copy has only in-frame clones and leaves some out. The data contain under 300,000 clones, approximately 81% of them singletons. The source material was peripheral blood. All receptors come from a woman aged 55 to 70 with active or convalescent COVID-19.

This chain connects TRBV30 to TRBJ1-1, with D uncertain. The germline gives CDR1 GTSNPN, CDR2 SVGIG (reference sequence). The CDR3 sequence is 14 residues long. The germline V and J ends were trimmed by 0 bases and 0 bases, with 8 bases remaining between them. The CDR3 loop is CAWSVVQMNTEAFF. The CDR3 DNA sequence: TGTGCCTGGAGTGTCGTGCAGATGAACACTGAAGCTTTCTTT.

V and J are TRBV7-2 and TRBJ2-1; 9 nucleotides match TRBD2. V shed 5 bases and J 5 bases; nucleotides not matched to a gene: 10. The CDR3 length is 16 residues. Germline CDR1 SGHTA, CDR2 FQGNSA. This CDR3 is CASSLSWAGGDNEQFF. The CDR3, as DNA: TGTGCCAGCAGCCTTTCGTGGGCGGGGGGGGACAATGAGCAGTTCTTC.

The CDR3 protein is CATHTGTHGNQPQHF. CDR3 bases: TGTGCCACTCATACAGGAACCCACGGCAATCAGCCCCAGCATTTT. The rearrangement links TRBV15 to TRBJ1-5; possible D gene TRBD1, 5 bases. V dropped 9 bases and J dropped 2 bases, with 17 bases sitting between them. This CDR3 has 15 residues. Germline loops: CDR1 LNHNV, CDR2 YYDKDF (reference sequence). Based on the CDR3 plus reference TRBV15 and TRBJ1-5, the full variable domain is DAMVIQNPRYQVTQFGKPVTLSCSQTLNHNVMYWYQQKSSQAPKLLFHYYDKDFNNEADTPDNFQSRRPNTSFCFLDIRSPGLGDTAMYLCATHTGTHGNQPQHFGDGTRLSIL.

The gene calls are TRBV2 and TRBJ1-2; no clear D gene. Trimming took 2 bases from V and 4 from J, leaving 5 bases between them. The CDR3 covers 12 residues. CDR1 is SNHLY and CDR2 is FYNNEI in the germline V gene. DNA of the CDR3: TGTGCCAGCAGTGAACCGAGCTATGGCTACACCTTC. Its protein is CASSEPSYGYTF.

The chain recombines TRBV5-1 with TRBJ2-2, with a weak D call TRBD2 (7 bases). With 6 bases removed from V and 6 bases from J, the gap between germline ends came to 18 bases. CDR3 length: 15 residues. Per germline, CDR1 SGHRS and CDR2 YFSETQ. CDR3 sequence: CASTSHRGASGELFF. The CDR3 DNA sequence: TGCGCCAGCACCTCCCATCGGGGGGCGTCCGGGGAGCTGTTTTTT.

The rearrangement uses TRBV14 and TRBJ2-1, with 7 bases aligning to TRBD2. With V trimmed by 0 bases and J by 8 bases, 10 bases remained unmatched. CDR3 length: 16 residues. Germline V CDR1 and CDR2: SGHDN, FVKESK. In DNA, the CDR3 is TGTGCCAGCAGCCAAGATTGGACTAGGGCTATCGATGAGCAGTTCTTC. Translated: CASSQDWTRAIDEQFF.

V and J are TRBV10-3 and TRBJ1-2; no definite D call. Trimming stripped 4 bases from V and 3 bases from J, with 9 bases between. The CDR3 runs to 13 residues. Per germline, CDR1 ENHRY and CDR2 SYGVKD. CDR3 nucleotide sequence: TGTGCCATCAGTGTTTCGGAGGACTATGGCTACACCTTC. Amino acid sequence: CAISVSEDYGYTF.

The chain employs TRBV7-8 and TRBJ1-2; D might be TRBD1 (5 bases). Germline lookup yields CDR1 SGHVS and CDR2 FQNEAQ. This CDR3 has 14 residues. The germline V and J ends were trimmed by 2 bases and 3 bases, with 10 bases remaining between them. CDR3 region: CASSLLGGDYGYTF. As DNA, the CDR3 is TGTGCCAGCAGCTTATTGGGAGGGGACTATGGCTACACCTTC.